This T cell receptor beta chain emerged from a study of cytomegalovirus exposure and HLA in healthy donors. Across the whole study: The 120 validation repertoires, a later analysis reported, used the same platform as the roughly 660 repertoires from the first cohort.

A note on this clone: Its antigen is not known.

Profiling relied on immunoSEQ multiplex PCR, and the TCRdb table lists in-frame clones only, not all of them. Of fewer than 250,000 clones in the sample, approximately 87% were seen once. CDR3 length: 14 amino acids. V lost 4 bases and J lost 1, with 10 bases in between. Germline CDR1 reads KGHSH; CDR2 reads LQKENI. Study results and limitations: Specificity for CMV antigens was confirmed in vitro for three of the CMV-associated chains. Reportedly, cytomegalovirus status was diagnosed with high sensitivity and specificity. Some TCR beta chains (approximately 180 of them) were listed as cytomegalovirus-associated.

This sequence joins TRBV18 and TRBJ1-1; D not resolved. The sequence came from a woman aged 18-30 years in good health and CMV-seronegative. The sample was PBMCs. The CDR3 DNA is TGTGCCAGCTCACGCCCGACGGGGAACACTGAAGCTTTCTTT. This encodes CASSRPTGNTEAFF.